This T cell receptor beta chain was captured by sequencing in a study of graft-versus-host responses after intestinal transplantation. As for the study in general: Each recipient received anti-thymocyte globulin induction, then tacrolimus and steroids for approximately three years.

Study results and limitations: Present in recipient marrow, GvH clones included some that appeared first in ileum or blood. Patients who carried graft-donor T cell macrochimerism also had high graft-versus-host to host-versus-graft clonal ratios in their allografts.

The germline V gene encodes CDR1 MNHEY and CDR2 SMNVEV (reference sequence). The CDR3 loop spans 13 amino acids. J lost 1 base, V lost 6 bases, and 0 bases had no gene match. The table came from immunoSEQ multiplex PCR; TCRdb's copy has only in-frame clones and leaves some out. The table lists about 110,000 clones, about 94% of them singletons. Regarding this clone: What it binds is unknown.

The material sequenced was unstimulated CD8+ T cells sorted from spleen or lymph node cells, taken before intestinal transplant. The TCR originated in a human donor who received an intestinal transplant. This rearrangement joins TRBV27 to TRBJ2-4, with 7 positions matching TRBD1. CDR3 bases: TGTGCCAGCAGGACAGGGGCCAAAAACATTCAGTACTTC. Amino acid sequence: CASRTGAKNIQYF.